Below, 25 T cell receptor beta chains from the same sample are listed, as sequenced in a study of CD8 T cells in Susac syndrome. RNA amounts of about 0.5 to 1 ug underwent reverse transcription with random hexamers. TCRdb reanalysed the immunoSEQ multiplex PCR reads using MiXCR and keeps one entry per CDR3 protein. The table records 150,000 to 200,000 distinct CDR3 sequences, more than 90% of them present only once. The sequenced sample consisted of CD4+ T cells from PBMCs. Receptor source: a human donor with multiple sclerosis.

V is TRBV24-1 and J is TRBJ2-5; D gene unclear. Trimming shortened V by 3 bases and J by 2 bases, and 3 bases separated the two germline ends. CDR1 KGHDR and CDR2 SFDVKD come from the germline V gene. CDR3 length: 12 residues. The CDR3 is CATSDPQETQYF. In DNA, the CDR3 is TGTGCCACCAGTGATCCTCAAGAGACCCAGTACTTC.

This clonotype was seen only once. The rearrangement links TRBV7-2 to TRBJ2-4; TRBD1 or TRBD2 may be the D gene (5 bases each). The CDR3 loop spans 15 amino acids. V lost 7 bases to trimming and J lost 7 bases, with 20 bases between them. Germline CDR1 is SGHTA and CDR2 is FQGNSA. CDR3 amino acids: CASIPGSGAGNIQYF. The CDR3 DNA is TGTGCCAGCATCCCTGGGAGCGGTGCAGGGAACATTCAGTACTTC.

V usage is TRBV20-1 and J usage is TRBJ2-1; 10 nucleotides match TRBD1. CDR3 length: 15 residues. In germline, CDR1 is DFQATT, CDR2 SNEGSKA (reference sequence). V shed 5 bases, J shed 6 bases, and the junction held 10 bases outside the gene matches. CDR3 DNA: TGCAGTGCTGGGCCCGGGACAGGGGCCGTCAATGAGCAGTTCTTC. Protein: CSAGPGTGAVNEQFF.

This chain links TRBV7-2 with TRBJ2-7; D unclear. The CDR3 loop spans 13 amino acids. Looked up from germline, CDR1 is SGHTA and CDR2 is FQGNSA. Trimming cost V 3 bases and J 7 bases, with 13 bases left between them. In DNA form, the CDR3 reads TGTGCCAGCAGCTTTGTGGTCCTACGGGAGCAGTACTTC. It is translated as CASSFVVLREQYF.

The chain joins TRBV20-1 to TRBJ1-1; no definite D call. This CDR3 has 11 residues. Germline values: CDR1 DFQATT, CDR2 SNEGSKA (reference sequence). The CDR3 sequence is CRMGTGTEAFF. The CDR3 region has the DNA TGCAGAATGGGAACGGGCACTGAAGCTTTCTTT.

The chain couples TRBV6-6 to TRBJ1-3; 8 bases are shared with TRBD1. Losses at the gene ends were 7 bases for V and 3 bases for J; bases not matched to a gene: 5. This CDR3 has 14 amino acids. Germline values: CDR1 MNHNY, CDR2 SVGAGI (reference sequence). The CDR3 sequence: CASIDRGHGNTIYF. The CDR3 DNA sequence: TGTGCCAGCATAGACAGGGGTCATGGAAACACCATATATTTT.

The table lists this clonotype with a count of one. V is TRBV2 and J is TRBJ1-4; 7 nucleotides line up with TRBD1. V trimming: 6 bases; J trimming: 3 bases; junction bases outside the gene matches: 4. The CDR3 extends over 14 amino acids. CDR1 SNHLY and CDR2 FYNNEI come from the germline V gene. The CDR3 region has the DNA TGTGCCAGCAGCCGAGGGGGCGCTAATGAAAAACTGTTTTTT. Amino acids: CASSRGGANEKLFF.

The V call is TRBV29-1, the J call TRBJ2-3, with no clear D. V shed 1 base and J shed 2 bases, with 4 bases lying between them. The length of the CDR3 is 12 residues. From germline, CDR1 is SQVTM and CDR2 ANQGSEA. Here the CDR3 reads CSVEVPTDTQYF. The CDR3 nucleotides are TGCAGCGTTGAAGTCCCCACAGATACGCAGTATTTT.

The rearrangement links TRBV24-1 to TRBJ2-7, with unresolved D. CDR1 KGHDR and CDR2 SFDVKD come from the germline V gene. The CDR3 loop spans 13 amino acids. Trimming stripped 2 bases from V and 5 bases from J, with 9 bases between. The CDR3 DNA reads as TGTGCCACCAGTGATTCACCCGGTGACGAGCAGTACTTC. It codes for CATSDSPGDEQYF.

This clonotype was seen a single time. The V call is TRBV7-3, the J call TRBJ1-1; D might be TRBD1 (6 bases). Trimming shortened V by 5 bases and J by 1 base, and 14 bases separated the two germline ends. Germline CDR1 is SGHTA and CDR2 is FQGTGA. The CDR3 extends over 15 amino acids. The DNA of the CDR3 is TGTGCCAGCAGCCCCTCGGGACAACCGAACACTGAAGCTTTCTTT. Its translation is CASSPSGQPNTEAFF.

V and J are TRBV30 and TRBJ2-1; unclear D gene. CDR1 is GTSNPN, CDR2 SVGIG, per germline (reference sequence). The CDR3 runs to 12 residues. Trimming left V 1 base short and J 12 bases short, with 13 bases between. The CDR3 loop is CAWSASHGVQFF. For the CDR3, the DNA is TGTGCCTGGAGTGCCTCTCATGGCGTGCAGTTCTTC.

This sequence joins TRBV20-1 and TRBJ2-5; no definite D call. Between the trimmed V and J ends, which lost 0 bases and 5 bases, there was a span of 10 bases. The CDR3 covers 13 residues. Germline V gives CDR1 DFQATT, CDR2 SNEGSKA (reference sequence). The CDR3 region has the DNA TGCAGTGCTAGAGATTGGGGTGGGGAGACCCAGTACTTC. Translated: CSARDWGGETQYF.

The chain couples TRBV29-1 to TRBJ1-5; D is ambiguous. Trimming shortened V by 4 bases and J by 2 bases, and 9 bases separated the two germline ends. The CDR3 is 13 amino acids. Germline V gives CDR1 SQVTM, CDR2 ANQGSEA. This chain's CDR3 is CSVGGIGNQPQHF. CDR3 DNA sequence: TGCAGCGTTGGAGGGATTGGCAATCAGCCCCAGCATTTT.

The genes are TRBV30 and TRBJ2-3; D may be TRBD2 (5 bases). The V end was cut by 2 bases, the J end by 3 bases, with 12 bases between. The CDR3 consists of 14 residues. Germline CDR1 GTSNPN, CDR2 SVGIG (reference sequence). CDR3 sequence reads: CAWSQGLATDTQYF. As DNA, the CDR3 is TGTGCCTGGAGTCAAGGGCTAGCTACAGATACGCAGTATTTT.

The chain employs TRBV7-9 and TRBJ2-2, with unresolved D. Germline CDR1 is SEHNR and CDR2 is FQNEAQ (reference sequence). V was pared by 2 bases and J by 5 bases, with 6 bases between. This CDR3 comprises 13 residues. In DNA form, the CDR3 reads TGTGCCAGCAGCTTAAGAGATACCGGGGAGCTGTTTTTT. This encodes CASSLRDTGELFF.

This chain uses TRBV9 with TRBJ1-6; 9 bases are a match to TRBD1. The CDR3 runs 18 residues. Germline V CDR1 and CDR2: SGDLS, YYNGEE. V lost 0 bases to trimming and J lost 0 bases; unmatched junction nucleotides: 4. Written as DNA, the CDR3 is TGTGCCAGCAGCGTAGACTCGACAGGGGGCTCCTATAATTCACCCCTCCACTTT. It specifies CASSVDSTGGSYNSPLHF.

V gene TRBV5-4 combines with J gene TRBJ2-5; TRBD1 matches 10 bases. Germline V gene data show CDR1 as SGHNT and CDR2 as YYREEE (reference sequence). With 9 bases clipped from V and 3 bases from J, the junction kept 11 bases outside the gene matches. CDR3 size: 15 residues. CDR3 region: CATAEGGTGEETQYF. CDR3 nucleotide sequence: TGTGCCACCGCCGAAGGTGGGACAGGGGAAGAGACCCAGTACTTC.

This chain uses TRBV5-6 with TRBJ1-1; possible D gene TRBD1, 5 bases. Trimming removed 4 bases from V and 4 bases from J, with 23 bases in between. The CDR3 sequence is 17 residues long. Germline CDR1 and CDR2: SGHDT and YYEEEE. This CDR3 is CASSQYALRELSTEAFF. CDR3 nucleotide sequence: TGTGCCAGCAGCCAATACGCCCTCAGGGAGCTGAGCACTGAAGCTTTCTTT.

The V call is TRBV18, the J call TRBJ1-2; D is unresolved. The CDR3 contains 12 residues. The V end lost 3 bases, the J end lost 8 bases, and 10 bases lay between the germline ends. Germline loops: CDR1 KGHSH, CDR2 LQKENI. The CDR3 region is CASSPKIGGYTF. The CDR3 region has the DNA TGTGCCAGCTCACCTAAAATCGGGGGCTACACCTTC.

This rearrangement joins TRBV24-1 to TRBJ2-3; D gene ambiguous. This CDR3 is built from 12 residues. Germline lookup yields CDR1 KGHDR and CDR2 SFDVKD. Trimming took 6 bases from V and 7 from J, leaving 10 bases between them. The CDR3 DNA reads TGTGCCACCAGTTCGGGCTCTCATACGCAGTATTTT. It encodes CATSSGSHTQYF.

CDR3 loop: CSAKRGFNEQFF. DNA of the CDR3: TGCAGTGCTAAGCGGGGATTCAATGAGCAGTTCTTC. This chain uses TRBV20-1 with TRBJ2-1; TRBD2 agrees at 7 bases. The CDR3 consists of 12 residues. Germline CDR1 DFQATT, CDR2 SNEGSKA (reference sequence). J gave up 6 bases and V 4 bases, and 3 bases lay outside the gene matches.

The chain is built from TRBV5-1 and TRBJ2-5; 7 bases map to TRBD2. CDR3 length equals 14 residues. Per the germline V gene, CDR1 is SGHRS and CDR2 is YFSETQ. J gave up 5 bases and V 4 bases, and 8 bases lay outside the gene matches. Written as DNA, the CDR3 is TGCGCCAGCAGCCTGACTAGCTATCGGGAGACCCAGTACTTC. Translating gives CASSLTSYRETQYF.

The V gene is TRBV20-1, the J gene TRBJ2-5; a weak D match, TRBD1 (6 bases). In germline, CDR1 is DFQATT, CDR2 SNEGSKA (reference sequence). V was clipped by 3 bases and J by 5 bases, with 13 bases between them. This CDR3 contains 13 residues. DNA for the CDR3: TGCAGTGCTAGGTCAGACAGGTTCGAGACCCAGTACTTC. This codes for CSARSDRFETQYF.

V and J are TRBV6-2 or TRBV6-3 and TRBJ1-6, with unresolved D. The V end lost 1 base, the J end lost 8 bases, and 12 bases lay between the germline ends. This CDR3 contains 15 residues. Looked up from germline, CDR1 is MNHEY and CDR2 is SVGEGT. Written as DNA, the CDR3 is TGTGCCAGCAGTTACTTCGCGTGGCGAGATTCACCCCTCCACTTT. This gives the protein CASSYFAWRDSPLHF.

CDR3 sequence: CASSYRGAHYEQYF. The CDR3, as DNA: TGTGCCAGCAGTTACCGTGGGGCGCACTACGAGCAGTACTTC. The rearrangement uses TRBV6-2 or TRBV6-3 and TRBJ2-7, with D perhaps matching TRBD1 (5 bases). Trimming stripped 2 bases from V and 3 bases from J, with 11 bases between. The CDR3 consists of 14 residues. The germline CDR1 and CDR2 sequences are MNHEY and SVGEGT.